This T cell receptor beta chain is drawn from a study of blood T cell repertoires in COVID-19. Whole-study context: Researchers got acute and convalescent COVID-19 samples from the United States, Italy and Spain.

Authors' methods: Quantification of nucleated cells was approximated via reference gene primer amplification. The table came from immunoSEQ multiplex PCR; TCRdb's copy has only in-frame clones and leaves some out. V and J calls and clone size are given by that table; D and trimming were obtained from the DNA. The sample consists of around 130,000 clones, 88% of them appearing once. This clone has only one observation. In germline, CDR1 is SGDLS, CDR2 YYNGEE. Trimming at V came to 2 bases and at J to 4 bases, leaving 7 bases not matched to a gene. This CDR3 has 16 amino acids. The sequencing sample was made of peripheral blood. This chain connects TRBV9 to TRBJ2-2; 8 nucleotides line up with TRBD2. The sequence was obtained from a man aged 70 or older with active COVID-19. In DNA form, the CDR3 reads TGTGCCAGCAGCGTGGGGAGACTAGCGCCCACCGGGGAGCTGTTTTTT. Its protein product is CASSVGRLAPTGELFF.